Listed below are T cell receptor beta chains from one sample, sequenced in a study of graft-versus-host responses after intestinal transplantation. No cognate antigen is known for these TCRs. Produced via immunoSEQ multiplex PCR; TCRdb's table is partial and in-frame only. This table holds roughly 92,000 clones, about nine tenths found once. The sample here was unstimulated CD4+ T cells sorted from spleen or lymph node cells, taken before intestinal transplant. The receptors come from a human donor who received an intestinal transplant. CDR3s include the opening cysteine and the closing phenylalanine or tryptophan. The D gene is left open where the match is weak. The size entry is marked missing in some rows and otherwise reads once, few, many or a size class.

size: -
V: TRBV5-1
J: TRBJ1-1
length: 15
D: -
CDR3: CASSLGSGSGTEAFF
DNA: TGCGCCAGCAGCTTGGGTTCCGGGTCCGGGACTGAAGCTTTCTTT

size: -
V: TRBV7-3
J: TRBJ2-5
length: 15
D: TRBD2
CDR3: CASSSGGVPSETQYF
DNA: TGTGCCAGCAGCTCCGGGGGGGTCCCGTCAGAGACCCAGTACTTC

size: -
V: TRBV2
J: TRBJ1-4
length: 12
D: -
CDR3: CASSDPNEKLFF
DNA: TGTGCCAGCAGTGACCCGAATGAAAAACTGTTTTTT

size: -
V: TRBV7-8
J: TRBJ1-2
length: 14
D: TRBD1
CDR3: CASSSIGTGRGYTF
DNA: TGTGCCAGCAGCTCCATAGGGACAGGGCGCGGCTACACCTTC

size: -
V: TRBV2
J: TRBJ1-1
length: 15
D: -
CDR3: CASSEREGRNTEAFF
DNA: TGTGCCAGCAGTGAAAGGGAGGGCAGGAACACTGAAGCTTTCTTT

size: once
V: TRBV27
J: TRBJ1-1
length: 14
D: TRBD1
CDR3: CASSRQGLNTEAFF
DNA: TGTGCCAGCAGTCGACAGGGACTGAACACTGAAGCTTTCTTT

size: -
V: TRBV6-6
J: TRBJ2-1
length: 14
D: TRBD1
CDR3: CASSRGTENNEQFF
DNA: TGTGCCAGCAGTCGAGGGACAGAAAACAATGAGCAGTTCTTC

size: -
V: TRBV5-1
J: TRBJ2-2
length: 17
D: TRBD1
CDR3: CASSPLSGTGGTGELFF
DNA: TGCGCCAGCAGCCCTCTATCCGGGACAGGGGGGACCGGGGAGCTGTTTTTT

size: -
V: TRBV9
J: TRBJ2-1
length: 14
D: TRBD2
CDR3: CASSLAGFYNEQFF
DNA: TGTGCCAGCAGCTTAGCGGGGTTCTACAATGAGCAGTTCTTC

size: -
V: TRBV19
J: TRBJ2-7
length: 14
D: -
CDR3: CASGRAGWDYEQYF
DNA: TGTGCCAGCGGTAGGGCGGGGTGGGACTACGAGCAGTACTTC

size: -
V: TRBV10-2
J: TRBJ1-6
length: 16
D: -
CDR3: CASSESGSSYNSPLHF
DNA: TGCGCCAGCAGTGAGTCCGGGAGCTCCTATAATTCACCCCTCCACTTT

size: -
V: TRBV29-1
J: TRBJ1-2
length: 13
D: TRBD1
CDR3: CSVRGQGTYGYTF
DNA: TGCAGCGTCAGGGGACAGGGAACGTATGGCTACACCTTC

size: -
V: TRBV9
J: TRBJ2-3
length: 13
D: -
CDR3: CASSATSTDTQYF
DNA: TGTGCCAGCAGCGCGACTAGCACAGATACGCAGTATTTT

size: -
V: TRBV5-4
J: TRBJ2-1
length: 13
D: -
CDR3: CASSSTADNEQFF
DNA: TGTGCCAGCAGCTCAACAGCAGACAATGAGCAGTTCTTC

size: -
V: TRBV29-1
J: TRBJ2-7
length: 13
D: TRBD1
CDR3: CSVEKDRDYEQYF
DNA: TGCAGCGTGGAAAAGGACAGGGACTACGAGCAGTACTTC

size: -
V: TRBV6-5
J: TRBJ1-2
length: 12
D: TRBD1
CDR3: CASSRTGGGYTF
DNA: TGTGCCAGCAGCCGCACAGGGGGAGGCTACACCTTC

size: -
V: TRBV28
J: TRBJ1-2
length: 16
D: TRBD1
CDR3: CASSLFGQGENYGYTF
DNA: TGTGCCAGCAGTTTATTCGGACAGGGGGAGAACTATGGCTACACCTTC

size: few
V: TRBV2
J: TRBJ1-1
length: 12
D: -
CDR3: CASSEGGVEAFF
DNA: TGTGCCAGCAGTGAGGGGGGTGTTGAAGCTTTCTTT

size: -
V: TRBV19
J: TRBJ1-6
length: 15
D: TRBD1
CDR3: CASRQGTGVNSPLHF
DNA: TGTGCCAGCAGACAGGGGACGGGGGTTAATTCACCCCTCCACTTT

size: -
V: TRBV7-8
J: TRBJ2-7
length: 14
D: -
CDR3: CASSRDFNTYEQYF
DNA: TGTGCCAGCAGCCGGGACTTTAATACCTATGAGCAGTACTTC

size: -
V: TRBV19
J: TRBJ1-1
length: 15
D: -
CDR3: CASSIMGGLNTEAFF
DNA: TGTGCCAGTAGTATTATGGGGGGACTGAACACTGAAGCTTTCTTT

size: -
V: TRBV10-3
J: TRBJ2-2
length: 16
D: -
CDR3: CAISEGRGANTGELFF
DNA: TGTGCCATCAGTGAGGGTCGGGGGGCCAACACCGGGGAGCTGTTTTTT

size: -
V: TRBV7-2
J: TRBJ1-6
length: 15
D: -
CDR3: CASSLGRGEWSPLHF
DNA: TGTGCCAGCAGCTTAGGGCGGGGGGAATGGTCACCCCTCCACTTT

size: once
V: TRBV7-9
J: TRBJ2-2
length: 15
D: TRBD1
CDR3: CASSPGQGITGELFF
DNA: TGTGCCAGCAGCCCCGGACAGGGAATCACCGGGGAGCTGTTTTTT

size: -
V: TRBV7-2
J: TRBJ2-6
length: 16
D: -
CDR3: CASNRQAASGANVLTF
DNA: TGTGCCAGCAACCGACAGGCGGCCTCTGGGGCCAACGTCCTGACTTTC

size: once
V: TRBV18
J: TRBJ2-3
length: 15
D: TRBD1
CDR3: CASSPGTGLIDTQYF
DNA: TGTGCCAGCTCACCCGGGACAGGGCTAATAGATACGCAGTATTTT

size: -
V: TRBV19
J: TRBJ2-3
length: 15
D: -
CDR3: CASSISSGLTDTQYF
DNA: TGTGCCAGTAGTATATCTTCAGGCCTCACAGATACGCAGTATTTT

size: -
V: TRBV6-5
J: TRBJ2-7
length: 14
D: TRBD1
CDR3: CASSYSRGPYEQYF
DNA: TGTGCCAGCAGTTATTCCAGGGGGCCCTACGAGCAGTACTTC

size: -
V: TRBV21-1
J: TRBJ2-7
length: 15
D: -
CDR3: CASSKGLAGTYEQYF
DNA: TGTGCCAGCAGCAAAGGCCTAGCGGGGACCTACGAGCAGTACTTC

size: once
V: TRBV5-1
J: TRBJ1-5
length: 15
D: -
CDR3: CASSLGGTANQPQHF
DNA: TGCGCCAGCAGCTTGGGCGGGACTGCCAATCAGCCCCAGCATTTT

size: -
V: TRBV5-4
J: TRBJ2-7
length: 14
D: -
CDR3: CASSPDSLHREQYF
DNA: TGTGCCAGCAGTCCCGACAGTCTCCATAGGGAGCAGTACTTC

size: -
V: TRBV5-1
J: TRBJ2-3
length: 16
D: TRBD2
CDR3: CASSSILAGGTDTQYF
DNA: TGCGCCAGCAGCTCAATTCTAGCGGGGGGGACAGATACGCAGTATTTT

size: -
V: TRBV6-5
J: TRBJ1-5
length: 14
D: -
CDR3: CASSYAFVDQPQHF
DNA: TGTGCCAGCAGTTACGCGTTTGTGGATCAGCCCCAGCATTTT

size: -
V: TRBV25-1
J: TRBJ1-6
length: 14
D: -
CDR3: CASSQGGVASPLHF
DNA: TGTGCCAGCAGCCAAGGGGGGGTGGCTTCACCCCTCCACTTT

size: few
V: TRBV5-1
J: TRBJ1-6
length: 16
D: -
CDR3: CASSLVELRSGSPLHF
DNA: TGCGCCAGCAGCTTGGTTGAATTGCGCTCCGGTTCACCCCTCCACTTT

size: -
V: TRBV27
J: TRBJ2-7
length: 16
D: TRBD1
CDR3: CASSFWDRGGSYEQYF
DNA: TGTGCCAGCAGTTTCTGGGACAGGGGGGGCTCCTACGAGCAGTACTTC

size: -
V: TRBV6-5
J: TRBJ2-7
length: 12
D: TRBD1
CDR3: CASRQGSGEQYF
DNA: TGTGCCAGCCGACAGGGGAGCGGAGAGCAGTACTTC

size: -
V: TRBV21-1
J: TRBJ1-5
length: 11
D: -
CDR3: CDSKRGQPQHF
DNA: TGTGACAGCAAGAGGGGGCAGCCCCAGCACTTT

size: few
V: TRBV6-5
J: TRBJ1-2
length: 12
D: TRBD1
CDR3: CASSRQGNGYTF
DNA: TGTGCCAGCAGTCGACAGGGGAATGGCTACACCTTC

size: -
V: TRBV13
J: TRBJ2-5
length: 13
D: -
CDR3: CASSPRQAETQYF
DNA: TGTGCCAGCAGCCCACGACAGGCAGAGACCCAGTACTTC

size: few
V: TRBV29-1
J: TRBJ1-2
length: 14
D: TRBD1
CDR3: CSVADPGQSRGYTF
DNA: TGCAGCGTCGCTGACCCGGGACAGTCGAGGGGCTACACCTTC

size: -
V: TRBV7-3
J: TRBJ2-2
length: 16
D: TRBD2
CDR3: CASSPTGGRNTGELFF
DNA: TGTGCCAGCAGCCCCACCGGGGGGAGGAACACCGGGGAGCTGTTTTTT

size: few
V: TRBV6-5
J: TRBJ1-1
length: 13
D: -
CDR3: CASVGDVNTEAFF
DNA: TGTGCCAGCGTCGGGGATGTGAACACTGAAGCTTTCTTT

size: -
V: TRBV5-1
J: TRBJ1-5
length: 14
D: -
CDR3: CASSLGEGGPPQHF
DNA: TGCGCCAGCAGCTTGGGCGAGGGAGGACCGCCCCAGCATTTT

size: once
V: TRBV5-4
J: TRBJ1-2
length: 13
D: TRBD1
CDR3: CASSLQGEGGYTF
DNA: TGTGCCAGCAGCTTACAGGGGGAGGGTGGCTACACCTTC

size: -
V: TRBV18
J: TRBJ1-4
length: 14
D: TRBD1
CDR3: CASSSGQSNEKLFF
DNA: TGTGCCAGCTCATCGGGACAGTCGAATGAAAAACTGTTTTTT

size: -
V: TRBV9
J: TRBJ1-3
length: 15
D: -
CDR3: CASSVGRSAGNTIYF
DNA: TGTGCCAGCAGCGTAGGCAGGTCGGCTGGAAACACCATATATTTT

size: -
V: TRBV12-5
J: TRBJ2-5
length: 14
D: -
CDR3: CASGDPRGAETQYF
DNA: TGTGCTAGTGGTGATCCCAGGGGGGCAGAGACCCAGTACTTC

size: -
V: TRBV7-8
J: TRBJ2-2
length: 14
D: -
CDR3: CASSLVRDTGELFF
DNA: TGTGCCAGCAGCTTAGTCAGGGACACCGGGGAGCTGTTTTTT

size: -
V: TRBV19
J: TRBJ1-2
length: 13
D: -
CDR3: CASSIAGNYGYTF
DNA: TGTGCCAGTAGTATCGCAGGGAACTATGGCTACACCTTC

size: -
V: TRBV5-5
J: TRBJ1-6
length: 13
D: TRBD1
CDR3: CASSSQGNSPLHF
DNA: TGTGCCAGCAGCTCACAGGGGAATTCACCCCTCCACTTT

size: -
V: TRBV25-1
J: TRBJ1-4
length: 12
D: -
CDR3: CASSEAPGRLFF
DNA: TGTGCCAGCAGTGAAGCCCCAGGGCGGCTGTTTTTT

size: -
V: TRBV6-5
J: TRBJ1-2
length: 11
D: -
CDR3: CASLQGLRYTF
DNA: TGTGCCAGCTTACAGGGTTTACGCTACACCTTC

size: -
V: TRBV4-1
J: TRBJ1-4
length: 16
D: TRBD1
CDR3: CASSWDRTATNEKLFF
DNA: TGCGCCAGCAGCTGGGACAGGACGGCAACTAATGAAAAACTGTTTTTT

size: -
V: TRBV6-4
J: TRBJ1-3
length: 15
D: -
CDR3: CASSQTTYSGNTIYF
DNA: TGTGCCAGCAGCCAAACCACCTACTCTGGAAACACCATATATTTT

size: -
V: TRBV18
J: TRBJ2-1
length: 16
D: TRBD2
CDR3: CASSPRAGGTFNEQFF
DNA: TGTGCCAGCTCACCTAGAGCGGGGGGGACATTCAATGAGCAGTTCTTC

size: -
V: TRBV21-1
J: TRBJ1-6
length: 14
D: -
CDR3: CASSSRELLHPLHF
DNA: TGTGCCAGCAGCAGCCGGGAGCTGCTCCATCCCCTCCACTTT